These T cell receptor beta chains were read from a single sample in a study of cytomegalovirus exposure and HLA in healthy donors. The data were produced by immunoSEQ multiplex PCR, yet TCRdb's version contains in-frame clones alone and is incomplete. Here the sample table reports around 200,000 clones. The source material was PBMCs. These receptors were taken from a woman aged 25 to 45 in good health and CMV-seropositive. CDR3s leave out the opening cysteine and the closing phenylalanine or tryptophan.

j_gene,v_gene,CDR3aa
TRBJ1-5,TRBV7-6,ASSSYREGQPQH
TRBJ2-7,TRBV6-5,ASGLTGGPDYEQY
TRBJ1-3,TRBV5-1,ASSSDRASGNTIY
TRBJ1-4,TRBV25-1,ASSLRVQRSEKLF
TRBJ1-5,TRBV20-1,SARVNPAQH
TRBJ1-5,TRBV5-1,ASSSGTGGQPQH
TRBJ1-4,TRBV9,ASSVAGQGKGEKLF
TRBJ2-7,TRBV6-6,ASRKPTAGSYEQY
TRBJ2-1,TRBV7-2,ASSPTRAVYNEQF
TRBJ2-7,TRBV6-1,ASSEGPYEQY
TRBJ2-7,TRBV4-3,ASSQDATSGDYEQY
TRBJ1-2,TRBV9,ASSPQTGTDGYT
TRBJ1-4,TRBV19,ASSSTGTGLSEKLF
TRBJ2-3,TRBV5-4,ASSPSLRHSTDTQY
TRBJ1-5,TRBV6-6,ASSPGGYSNQPQH
TRBJ2-7,TRBV2,ASSGTSGRTIYEQY
TRBJ2-5,TRBV28,ASSTRQSPARETQY
TRBJ2-7,TRBV9,ASSSTHGTGEQY
TRBJ2-1,TRBV30,AWGEWEGREQF
TRBJ2-7,TRBV30,AWTRGHDEQY
TRBJ2-1,TRBV5-8,ASSLGLATYNEQF
TRBJ1-5,TRBV7-2,ASSLQGASNQPQH
TRBJ2-3,TRBV2,ASLPQGTTQY
TRBJ1-2,TRBV27,ASSLQGGYGYT
TRBJ1-5,TRBV5-1,ASSLSAGSNQPQH
TRBJ2-7,TRBV28,ASSYPDSSYEQY
TRBJ2-2,TRBV5-1,ASSLHHGARGYDTGELF
TRBJ1-3,TRBV28,ASRNSRSGNTIY
TRBJ2-6,TRBV6-4,ASSEKAGGGGANVLT
TRBJ2-3,TRBV4-3,ASSLQEAGGSADTQY
TRBJ2-7,TRBV7-2,ASSSDFPVSYEQY
TRBJ1-3,TRBV5-6,ASSFRGEKSSGNTIY
TRBJ2-2,TRBV27,ASSLTLGGTGELF
TRBJ2-7,TRBV4-2,ASSQDLVTSGGFYEQY
TRBJ1-2,TRBV18,ASSPGQIYGYT
TRBJ2-7,TRBV7-2,ASSLREESYEQY
TRBJ1-4,TRBV9,ASSVAPGDGEKLF
TRBJ1-2,TRBV6-6,ASSNRDKTSSYGYT
TRBJ2-6,TRBV6-1,ASSRQFSGANVLT
TRBJ2-1,TRBV7-2,ASSLLHNEQF
NA,TRBV19,ASSTLSRGSGRYYEQY
TRBJ2-2,TRBV11-2,ASSLQGMIAGELF
TRBJ1-2,TRBV29-1,SVGKGAQYGYT
TRBJ2-2,TRBV29-1,SAVRLSGELF
TRBJ2-7,TRBV6-6,ASSYSRGQGYEQY
TRBJ2-1,TRBV2,ASSPQGARNEQF
TRBJ1-5,TRBV6-1,ASTRAGDNQPQH
TRBJ1-1,TRBV7-2,ASSLVAGGLMNTEAF
TRBJ1-3,TRBV18,ASSPSDSGNTIY
TRBJ2-1,TRBV5-8,ASSAGQPIYNEQF
TRBJ1-4,TRBV7-2,ASSSPDEKLF
TRBJ2-5,TRBV7-8,ASSLGVPLRGETQY
TRBJ1-5,TRBV28,ASRAPYQPQH
TRBJ2-2,TRBV6-1,ASSGRATKTGELF
TRBJ1-2,TRBV9,ASSVGGQGSDGYT
TRBJ2-3,TRBV27,ASSLSRGASGNGGTDTQY
TRBJ2-2,TRBV28,ASSPPGGRAGAGELF